The table lists the clone carrying this TCR beta chain with a count of one. The data stem from a study of blood T cell repertoires in COVID-19. Study-level information: T cells, B-cell-depleted T cells, or PBMCs provided the cDNA or gDNA that served as material.

Assay used: immunoSEQ multiplex PCR; TCRdb lists only in-frame clones, some missing. In the table there are about 180,000 clones, approximately 84% of which are singletons. Trimming removed 1 base from V and 4 bases from J; junction bases left unmatched: 9. The germline gives CDR1 SQVTM, CDR2 ANQGSEA. The CDR3 totals 15 residues. The chain recombines TRBV29-1 with TRBJ1-2, with 7 bases fitting TRBD1. This TCR was sampled from a woman aged 40 to 55 with acute COVID-19. The sequencing input was PBMCs or T cells enriched from blood (not recorded which). CDR3 DNA sequence: TGCAGCGTTGAAGGCGACGGGACAGTCTCCTATGGCTACACCTTC. Encoded protein: CSVEGDGTVSYGYTF.